At least ten counts were recorded for the clone carrying this TCR beta chain. As yet, its antigen is unknown. This entry belongs to a study of regulatory T cells in long-lasting Graves disease. Study as a whole: Graves' patients, newly diagnosed, had taken antithyroid drugs under 3 months.

The germline gives CDR1 SNHLY, CDR2 FYNNEI. Trimming cost V 6 bases and J 3 bases; bases outside gene matches: 5. The CDR3 covers 15 residues. Documented time point: newly diagnosed GD, antithyroid drugs for less than 3 months. From PBMCs, RNA was extracted and then used to make the TCR library. General observations from the study: With persistent disease, TRBV28, TRBJ1-2 and TRBJ2-5 were the favored segments.

To make TCR beta libraries, researchers used iRepertoire HTBI primers and Arm-PCR of CDR3 regions. TCRdb re-derived calls from the multiplex PCR reads in MiXCR, one entry per CDR3 protein. The table has about 430,000 distinct CDR3 sequences, about 15% seen once. These same data were also listed under a study on T cells in Graves' hyperthyroidism and ophthalmopathy.

Sequenced material: peripheral blood mononuclear cells (PBMCs), taken at new diagnosis, from a patient treated with antithyroid drugs. The TCR originated in a woman aged 40 to 55 with Graves disease. The chain employs TRBV2 and TRBJ2-1; 10 nucleotides line up with TRBD2. CDR3 in amino acids: CASRSRTSGYNEQFF. The CDR3 DNA reads as TGTGCCAGCAGGAGTAGGACTAGCGGCTACAATGAGCAGTTCTTC.